Listed below are T cell receptor beta chains from one sample, sequenced in a study of graft-versus-host responses after intestinal transplantation. No antigen has been assigned to these receptors. Generated by immunoSEQ multiplex PCR, the TCRdb table keeps only in-frame clones and is missing some. The repertoire holds 95,000 to 110,000 clones, with approximately 93% as singletons. The sample was unstimulated CD8+ T cells sorted from spleen or lymph node cells, taken before intestinal transplant. The receptors stem from a human donor who received an intestinal transplant. Both conserved end residues are part of each CDR3. D genes are given only for firm matches. The listing skips clone size in some rows; elsewhere it reads once, few, many or a size class.

TRBJ2-5	-	-	TRBV27	CASGDIWEETQYF
TRBJ2-3	-	TRBD2	TRBV11-2	CASSSPGRGGYSTDTQYF
TRBJ1-5	-	-	TRBV10-2	CASSVLRSNQPQHF
TRBJ2-7	-	-	TRBV6-5	CASSYGPSSYEQYF
TRBJ2-7	-	-	TRBV21-1	CASIGSYEQYF
TRBJ2-1	-	TRBD1	TRBV9	CASSGLKITGTGYNEQFF
TRBJ1-6	-	-	TRBV19	CASRYGSSYNSPLHF
TRBJ2-3	-	TRBD1	TRBV4-1	CASSPGQSTDTQYF
TRBJ1-2	-	-	TRBV9	CASSEGSGGYTF
TRBJ1-1	-	TRBD1	TRBV7-9	CASSPQTGRPEAFF
TRBJ1-5	-	-	TRBV4-3	CASSQDNGQPQHF
TRBJ1-1	-	-	TRBV6-1	CASSDRRTSKVQNTEAFF
TRBJ1-2	once	TRBD1	TRBV7-9	CASSPRDRVIYGYTF
TRBJ1-1	-	TRBD1	TRBV29-1	CSALPTGPSRTEAFF
TRBJ1-5	-	-	TRBV5-8	CASSLVGSAGSQPQHF
TRBJ2-3	-	TRBD2	TRBV13	CASSLIPHFKVGVSTSGAPYTQYF
TRBJ2-7	-	TRBD1	TRBV6-5	CASSYGQGWDEQYF
TRBJ2-1	-	-	TRBV16	CASSQSMTDEQFF
TRBJ2-1	-	-	TRBV4-1	CASSQGAGLAANNEQFF
TRBJ2-1	-	-	TRBV2	CASSGETRSSYNEQFF
TRBJ2-7	-	-	TRBV6-1	CASSVPYSYEQYF
TRBJ2-7	-	TRBD1	TRBV27	CASSPQGAREQYF
TRBJ1-1	-	-	TRBV11-2	CASSILGLEAFF
TRBJ2-4	-	-	TRBV25-1	CASREGNRGGAKNIQYF
TRBJ1-6	-	-	TRBV27	CAHTRGDSPLHF
TRBJ2-3	once	TRBD1	TRBV19	CASSIRQGSTDTQYF
TRBJ1-1	-	-	TRBV2	CASSERVLQVSEAFF